Listed below are T cell receptor beta chains from one sample, sequenced in a study of HIV-infected patients and healthy controls. TCRdb independently ran MiXCR on the 5' RACE reads; one entry per CDR3 protein. The data show about 11,000 distinct CDR3 sequences, just over 5% seen once. Sequenced input: blood. These TCRs come from an adult in good health. Both conserved end residues are part of each CDR3. A D gene is named only where the DNA matches it firmly. For some rows the clone size is stated as once, few or many, or as a class when expanded; others skip it.

size	D	V	J	CDR3	DNA
many	TRBD1	TRBV5-1	TRBJ1-1	CASSFSQGALNTEAFF	TGCGCCAGCAGCTTCTCCCAGGGGGCGCTTAACACTGAAGCTTTCTTT
many	-	TRBV11-2	TRBJ2-3	CASSWTGAGDTQYF	TGTGCCAGCAGCTGGACAGGAGCGGGAGATACGCAGTATTTT
many	-	TRBV5-8	TRBJ1-5	CASSHKGNQPQHF	TGTGCCAGCAGCCATAAGGGCAATCAGCCCCAGCATTTT
medium-sized	-	TRBV15	TRBJ1-5	CATSVHMGRSGQPQHF	TGTGCCACCAGCGTACACATGGGGCGGTCGGGACAGCCCCAGCATTTT
medium-sized	-	TRBV4-1	TRBJ2-3	CASSQSGYSTDTQYF	TGCGCCAGCAGCCAGAGCGGGTACTCTACAGATACGCAGTATTTT
many	TRBD2	TRBV24-1	TRBJ2-2	CATSDPGGQTGELFF	TGTGCCACCAGTGATCCGGGGGGGCAGACCGGGGAGCTGTTTTTT
-	-	TRBV6-6	TRBJ1-1	CASRRGPDTEAFF	TGTGCCAGCAGAAGAGGGCCGGACACTGAAGCTTTCTTT
many	-	TRBV3-1	TRBJ1-6	CASSQTGNSPLHF	TGTGCCAGCAGCCAAACTGGGAATTCACCCCTCCACTTT
medium-sized	-	TRBV6-5	TRBJ2-1	CASSYSRRENNEQFF	TGTGCCAGCAGTTACTCTAGGCGGGAAAACAATGAGCAGTTCTTC
medium-sized	-	TRBV20-1	TRBJ2-3	CSAERGVPSTDTQYF	TGCAGTGCTGAGAGGGGGGTTCCTAGCACAGATACGCAGTATTTT
few	TRBD1	TRBV6-1	TRBJ2-3	CASIKRGQASTDTQYF	TGTGCCAGCATAAAACGAGGACAGGCTAGCACAGATACGCAGTATTTT
many	-	TRBV2	TRBJ2-2	CASKWGQNTGELFF	TGTGCCAGCAAGTGGGGGCAGAACACCGGGGAGCTGTTTTTT
medium-sized	-	TRBV30	TRBJ1-1	CAWSNRDRLIRTEAFF	TGTGCCTGGAGTAACCGGGACCGGCTGATCCGCACTGAAGCTTTCTTT
medium-sized	-	TRBV5-1	TRBJ2-2	CASSIGQNTGELFF	TGCGCCAGCAGCATAGGACAGAACACCGGGGAGCTGTTTTTT
many	-	TRBV20-1	TRBJ1-1	CSARRAGERTEAFF	TGCAGTGCTAGAAGGGCCGGGGAGCGCACTGAAGCTTTCTTT
medium-sized	TRBD1	TRBV24-1	TRBJ1-2	CATSDTRTGHGYTF	TGTGCCACCAGTGACACCCGGACAGGGCATGGCTACACCTTC
medium-sized	TRBD1	TRBV5-1	TRBJ2-6	CASSLGQGSGANVLTF	TGCGCCAGCAGCTTGGGACAGGGCTCTGGGGCCAACGTCCTGACTTTC
medium-sized	-	TRBV7-8	TRBJ2-7	CASSFQDYEQYF	TGTGCCAGCAGCTTCCAGGATTACGAGCAGTACTTC
many	-	TRBV12-3/TRBV12-4	TRBJ1-5	CASATGLNQPQHF	TGTGCCAGCGCGACGGGTTTGAATCAGCCCCAGCATTTT
many	-	TRBV10-2	TRBJ1-2	CASSVEHYGYTF	TGCGCCAGCTCAGTCGAACATTATGGCTACACCTTC
many	TRBD2	TRBV19	TRBJ2-3	CASSILAGNTDTQYF	TGTGCCAGTAGTATCCTAGCGGGAAACACAGATACGCAGTATTTT
many	TRBD1	TRBV20-1	TRBJ2-5	CSASYRGQETQYF	TGCAGTGCTAGCTACAGGGGCCAAGAGACCCAGTACTTC
medium-sized	TRBD1	TRBV19	TRBJ1-5	CASNPRQGSNQPQHF	TGTGCCAGTAACCCCCGACAGGGTAGCAATCAGCCCCAGCATTTT
many	-	TRBV6-5	TRBJ1-3	CASSYRQSSGNTIYF	TGTGCCAGCAGTTACCGACAGAGCTCTGGAAACACCATATATTTT
medium-sized	TRBD2	TRBV20-1	TRBJ2-1	CSASVLAGGPNEQFF	TGCAGTGCTAGCGTACTAGCGGGGGGGCCGAATGAGCAGTTCTTC
medium-sized	-	TRBV12-3/TRBV12-4	TRBJ2-7	CASSFGGRPYAQYF	TGTGCCAGCAGTTTCGGTGGGCGGCCGTACGCGCAGTACTTC
many	-	TRBV20-1	TRBJ2-7	CSARGAGTSLGEQYF	TGCAGTGCTAGAGGGGCCGGGACTTCCTTAGGCGAGCAGTACTTC
many	TRBD1	TRBV5-1	TRBJ1-5	CASSLGTGDSYQPQHF	TGCGCCAGCAGCTTAGGGACAGGGGATAGTTATCAGCCCCAGCATTTT
many	TRBD2	TRBV19	TRBJ2-3	CASSMGGGAVDTQYF	TGTGCCAGTAGTATGGGCGGGGGGGCGGTGGATACGCAGTATTTT
medium-sized	-	TRBV5-6	TRBJ1-2	CASSLGVRNYGYTF	TGTGCCAGCAGCTTGGGGGTTCGGAACTATGGCTACACCTTC
many	TRBD1	TRBV27	TRBJ2-1	CASSSPPHRGNEQFF	TGTGCCAGCAGTTCCCCCCCCCACAGGGGAAATGAGCAGTTCTTC
many	TRBD1	TRBV5-1	TRBJ1-1	CASSPGQGSEAFF	TGCGCCAGCAGCCCCGGACAGGGTAGTGAAGCTTTCTTT
many	TRBD1	TRBV19	TRBJ1-1	CASSMTGGITEAFF	TGTGCCAGTAGTATGACAGGGGGTATCACTGAAGCTTTCTTT
many	-	TRBV7-2	TRBJ2-7	CASSLAGTSSYEQYF	TGTGCCAGCAGCTTAGCCGGGACAAGCTCCTACGAGCAGTACTTC
many	-	TRBV30	TRBJ2-2	CAWSVLGQGTGELFF	TGTGCCTGGAGTGTACTGGGGCAGGGTACCGGGGAGCTGTTTTTT
medium-sized	-	TRBV18	TRBJ1-1	CASSPGMPNTEAFF	TGTGCCAGCTCACCCGGGATGCCGAACACTGAAGCTTTCTTT
medium-sized	-	TRBV12-3/TRBV12-4	TRBJ1-4	CASTNLETNEKLFF	TGTGCCAGCACCAATTTAGAGACTAATGAAAAACTGTTTTTT
medium-sized	-	TRBV5-1	TRBJ2-7	CASSLGTPPTYEQYF	TGCGCCAGCAGCTTGGGGACACCCCCAACCTACGAGCAGTACTTC
many	-	TRBV19	TRBJ2-7	CASSIGGQGRYEQYF	TGTGCCAGTAGTATTGGGGGACAAGGGAGGTACGAGCAGTACTTC
many	TRBD2	TRBV7-8	TRBJ2-5	CASSLNGLAGGPLRETQYF	TGTGCCAGCAGCTTAAACGGACTAGCGGGGGGTCCGTTGCGCGAGACCCAGTACTTC
medium-sized	TRBD1	TRBV7-4	TRBJ1-1	CASSFGQGFGNTEAFF	TGTGCCAGCAGCTTCGGACAGGGCTTTGGGAACACTGAAGCTTTCTTT
many	-	TRBV20-1	TRBJ2-7	CSARGRGYEQYF	TGCAGTGCTAGGGGCAGGGGCTACGAGCAGTACTTC